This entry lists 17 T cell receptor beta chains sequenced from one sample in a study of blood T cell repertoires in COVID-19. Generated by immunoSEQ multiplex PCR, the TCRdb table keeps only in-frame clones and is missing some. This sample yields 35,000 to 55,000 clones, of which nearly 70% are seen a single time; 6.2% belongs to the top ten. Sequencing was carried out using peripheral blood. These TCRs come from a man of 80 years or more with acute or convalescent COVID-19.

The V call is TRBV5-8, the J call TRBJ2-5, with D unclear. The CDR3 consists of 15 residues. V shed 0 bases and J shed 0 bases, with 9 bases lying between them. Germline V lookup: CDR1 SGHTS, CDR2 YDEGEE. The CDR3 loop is CASSLGRPYQETQYF. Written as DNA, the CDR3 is TGTGCCAGCAGCTTGGGTCGTCCGTACCAAGAGACCCAGTACTTC.

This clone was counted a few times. The CDR3, as DNA: TGTGCCAGCTCCCAAAGACAGGGGGCGACAGATACGCAGTATTTT. Amino acids: CASSQRQGATDTQYF. This chain links TRBV18 with TRBJ2-3; 10 bases agree with TRBD1. Germline V gene data show CDR1 as KGHSH and CDR2 as LQKENI. V gave up 6 bases and J gave up 3 bases; unmatched junction bases: 6. The CDR3 sequence is 15 residues long.

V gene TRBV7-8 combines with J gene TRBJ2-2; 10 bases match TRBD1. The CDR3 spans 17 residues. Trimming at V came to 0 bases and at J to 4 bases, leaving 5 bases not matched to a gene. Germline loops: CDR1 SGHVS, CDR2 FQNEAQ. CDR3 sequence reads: CASSLARQGARTGELFF. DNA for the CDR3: TGTGCCAGCAGCTTAGCCAGACAGGGGGCGCGCACCGGGGAGCTGTTTTTT.

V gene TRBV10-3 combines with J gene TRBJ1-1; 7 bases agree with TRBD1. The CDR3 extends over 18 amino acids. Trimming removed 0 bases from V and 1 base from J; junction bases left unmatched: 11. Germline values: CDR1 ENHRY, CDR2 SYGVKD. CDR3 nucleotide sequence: TGTGCCATCAGTGAGTCGAGAGGGGGTTCAGGGGGGAACACTGAAGCTTTCTTT. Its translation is CAISESRGGSGGNTEAFF.

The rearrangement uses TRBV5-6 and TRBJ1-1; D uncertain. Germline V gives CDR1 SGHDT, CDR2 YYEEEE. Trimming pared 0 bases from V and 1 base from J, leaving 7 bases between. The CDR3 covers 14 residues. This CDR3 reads CASSLVPGNTEAFF. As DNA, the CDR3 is TGTGCCAGCAGCTTGGTACCCGGGAACACTGAAGCTTTCTTT.

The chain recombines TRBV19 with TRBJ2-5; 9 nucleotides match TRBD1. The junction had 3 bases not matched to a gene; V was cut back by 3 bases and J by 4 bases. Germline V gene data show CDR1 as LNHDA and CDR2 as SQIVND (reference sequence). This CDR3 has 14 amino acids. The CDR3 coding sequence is TGTGCCAGTAGTATGGGACAGGGAGGAGAGACCCAGTACTTC. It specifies CASSMGQGGETQYF. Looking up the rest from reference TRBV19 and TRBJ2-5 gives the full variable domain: DGGITQSPKYLFRKEGQNVTLSCEQNLNHDAMYWYRQDPGQGLRLIYYSQIVNDFQKGDIAEGYSVSREKKESFPLTVTSAQKNPTAFYLCASSMGQGGETQYFGPGTRLLVL.

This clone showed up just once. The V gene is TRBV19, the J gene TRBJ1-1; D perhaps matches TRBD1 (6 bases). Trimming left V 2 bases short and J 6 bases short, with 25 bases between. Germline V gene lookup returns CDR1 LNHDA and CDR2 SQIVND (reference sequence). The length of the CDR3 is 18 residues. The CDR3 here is CASSITRAGVVFRPEAFF. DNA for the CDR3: TGTGCCAGTAGTATAACCCGGGCAGGGGTAGTATTTCGCCCTGAAGCTTTCTTT.

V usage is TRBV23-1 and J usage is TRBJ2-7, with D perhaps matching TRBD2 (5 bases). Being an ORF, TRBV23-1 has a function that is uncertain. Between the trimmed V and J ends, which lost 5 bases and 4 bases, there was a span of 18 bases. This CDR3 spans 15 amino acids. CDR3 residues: CASSSRPAPGYEQYF. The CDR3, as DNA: TGCGCCAGCAGTTCCCGGCCGGCCCCGGGGTACGAGCAGTACTTC.

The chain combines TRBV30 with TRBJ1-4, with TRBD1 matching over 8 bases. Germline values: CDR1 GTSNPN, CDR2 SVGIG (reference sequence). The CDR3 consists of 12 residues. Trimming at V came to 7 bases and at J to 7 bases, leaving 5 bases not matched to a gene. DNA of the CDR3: TGTGCCTCGACAGGGGCGGGTGAAAAACTGTTTTTT. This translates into CASTGAGEKLFF.

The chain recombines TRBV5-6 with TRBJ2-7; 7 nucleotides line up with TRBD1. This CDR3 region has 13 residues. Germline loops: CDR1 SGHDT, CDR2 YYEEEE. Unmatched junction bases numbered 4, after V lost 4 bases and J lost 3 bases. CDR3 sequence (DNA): TGTGCCAGCAGCACACGACAGGGCTACGAGCAGTACTTC. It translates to CASSTRQGYEQYF. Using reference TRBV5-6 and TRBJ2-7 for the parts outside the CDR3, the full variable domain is DAGVTQSPTHLIKTRGQQVTLRCSPKSGHDTVSWYQQALGQGPQFIFQYYEEEERQRGNFPDRFSGHQFPNYSSELNVNALLLGDSALYLCASSTRQGYEQYFGPGTRLTVT.

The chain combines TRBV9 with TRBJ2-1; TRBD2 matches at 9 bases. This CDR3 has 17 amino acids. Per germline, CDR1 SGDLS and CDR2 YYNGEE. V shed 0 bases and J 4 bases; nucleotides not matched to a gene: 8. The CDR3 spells CASSVEGGGDLYNEQFF. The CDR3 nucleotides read TGTGCCAGCAGCGTAGAGGGCGGGGGGGACTTATACAATGAGCAGTTCTTC.

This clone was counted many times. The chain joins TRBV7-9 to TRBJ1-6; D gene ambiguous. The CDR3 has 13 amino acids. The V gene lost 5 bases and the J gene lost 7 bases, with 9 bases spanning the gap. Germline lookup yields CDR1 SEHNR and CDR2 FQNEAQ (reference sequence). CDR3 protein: CASSRGMNSPLHF. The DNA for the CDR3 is TGTGCCAGCAGCCGCGGAATGAATTCACCCCTCCACTTT.

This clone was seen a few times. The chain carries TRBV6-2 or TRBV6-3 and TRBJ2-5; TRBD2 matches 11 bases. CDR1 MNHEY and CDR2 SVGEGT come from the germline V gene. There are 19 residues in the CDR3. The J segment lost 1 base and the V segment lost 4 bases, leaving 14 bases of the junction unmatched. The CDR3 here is CASSLGLSPGLAAQETQYF. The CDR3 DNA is TGTGCCAGCAGTTTAGGTCTTTCGCCGGGACTAGCGGCCCAAGAGACCCAGTACTTC.

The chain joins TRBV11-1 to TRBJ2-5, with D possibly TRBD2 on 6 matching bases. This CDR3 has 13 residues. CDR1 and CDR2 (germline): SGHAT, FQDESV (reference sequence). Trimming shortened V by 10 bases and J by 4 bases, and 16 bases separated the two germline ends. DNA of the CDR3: TGTGCCACCGCCGGCGGGGCCGGAGAGACCCAGTACTTC. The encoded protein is CATAGGAGETQYF.

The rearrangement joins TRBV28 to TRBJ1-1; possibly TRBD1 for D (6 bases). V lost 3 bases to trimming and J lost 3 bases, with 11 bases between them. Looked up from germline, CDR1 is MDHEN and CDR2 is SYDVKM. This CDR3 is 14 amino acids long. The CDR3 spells CASSLGHSYTEAFF. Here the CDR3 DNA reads TGTGCCAGCAGTTTGGGACACTCGTACACTGAAGCTTTCTTT.

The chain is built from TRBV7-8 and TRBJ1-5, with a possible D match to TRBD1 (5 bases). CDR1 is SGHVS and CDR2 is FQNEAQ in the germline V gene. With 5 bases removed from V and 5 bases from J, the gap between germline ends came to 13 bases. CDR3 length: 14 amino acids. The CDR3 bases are TGTGCCAGCAGCATTCGGGACTCCTATCAGCCCCAGCATTTT. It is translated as CASSIRDSYQPQHF. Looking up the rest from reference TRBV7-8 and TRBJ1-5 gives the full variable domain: GAGVSQSPRYKVAKRGQDVALRCDPISGHVSLFWYQQALGQGPEFLTYFQNEAQLDKSGLPSDRFFAERPEGSVSTLKIQRTQQEDSAVYLCASSIRDSYQPQHFGDGTRLSIL.

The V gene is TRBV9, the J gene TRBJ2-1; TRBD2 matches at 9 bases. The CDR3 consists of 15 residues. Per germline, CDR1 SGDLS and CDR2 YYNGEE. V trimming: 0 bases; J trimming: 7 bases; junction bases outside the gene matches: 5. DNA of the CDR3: TGTGCCAGCAGCGTAGGGGGTAGCGGGAGAAATGAGCAGTTCTTC. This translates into CASSVGGSGRNEQFF.